This is a list of T cell receptor beta chains from one sample in a study of response to subunit inactivated influenza vaccine. TCRdb re-called the RT-PCR reads through MiXCR, storing one row per CDR3 protein. Among fewer than 650,000 distinct CDR3 sequences listed, 10% to 15% were seen once. This sample comprised PBMCs from blood, obtained 45 days after vaccination. The origin of the receptors is a man aged 50 to 60 who received an inactivated influenza vaccine. The conserved cysteine and the conserved F or W are not part of the CDR3 here. A D gene is named only where the DNA matches it firmly.

J | D | V | CDR3
TRBJ2-1 | TRBD2 | TRBV20-1 | SASPGTSGMLF
TRBJ2-7 | - | TRBV20-1 | SARDLAASSYEQY
TRBJ2-5 | TRBD1 | TRBV3-1 | ASSLYSQGVVETQY
TRBJ2-5 | - | TRBV6-5 | ASSYAGIQETQY
TRBJ2-1 | TRBD2 | TRBV7-2 | ASSSPTSGGYEQF
- | TRBD2 | TRBV20-1 | SASGSGMANNEQY
TRBJ2-3 | - | TRBV12-3/TRBV12-4 | ASSSEGGVGTDTQY
TRBJ2-7 | TRBD2 | TRBV5-1 | ASSLISGGIYEQY
TRBJ1-2 | TRBD1 | TRBV18 | ASSETGAESYT
TRBJ1-5 | - | TRBV20-1 | SASKGNQPQH
TRBJ2-1 | TRBD2 | TRBV6-2/TRBV6-3 | ASSYSAGAGF
TRBJ2-7 | - | TRBV5-6 | ASSLRQSSYEQY
TRBJ2-5 | TRBD2 | TRBV12-3/TRBV12-4 | ASSPTSGQETQY
TRBJ2-7 | TRBD1 | TRBV11-2 | ASSSFRGLRSYEQY
TRBJ2-3 | TRBD1 | TRBV7-6 | ASSSRQGSDTQY
TRBJ1-1 | - | TRBV4-1 | ASSRGRVNTEAF
TRBJ2-7 | - | TRBV7-2 | ASSLGLGEQY
TRBJ2-2 | TRBD2 | TRBV24-1 | ATSDLRTSVHTGELF
TRBJ1-2 | - | TRBV7-9 | ASSLVGFAYGYT
TRBJ2-1 | TRBD2 | TRBV20-1 | CATDGGALADYNEQF
TRBJ2-1 | TRBD2 | TRBV7-2 | ASSQRGTSFKNEQF
TRBJ1-3 | - | TRBV5-1 | ASSSQGTLSGNTIY
TRBJ2-5 | - | TRBV5-1 | ASSLSRRETQY
TRBJ1-2 | - | TRBV5-6 | ASSLDTGAPAGYT
TRBJ1-4 | - | TRBV20-1 | SAPLDVNEKLF
TRBJ2-7 | - | TRBV28 | ASSLYKTIYEQY